This note documents a single TCR beta chain sequence. This specimen belongs to a study of blood T cell repertoires in COVID-19. Study information: Sources were T cells, B-cell-depleted T cells, or PBMCs; the material itself was cDNA or gDNA.

The CDR3 is 13 residues long. The germline gives CDR1 SGHVS, CDR2 FNYEAQ. V gave up 8 bases and J gave up 3 bases, with 13 bases separating them. Recovery among Cohort 3 donors was established by two negative PCRs, clearance, or symptom resolution. The authors' processing: Quantification of nucleated cells was approximated via reference gene primer amplification. Libraries were prepared by immunoSEQ multiplex PCR; TCRdb keeps only in-frame clonotypes and omits some of them. That table is the source of V, J and clone size, and D and trimming were worked out from the DNA. The top ten hold 8.3% of the sample, which has hundreds of thousands of clones, 88% seen once.

The sequence derives from a woman aged 60 to 75 who had recovered from COVID-19. The sample consisted of PBMCs or T cells enriched from blood (not recorded which). This chain links TRBV7-6 with TRBJ1-1; possible D gene TRBD1, 5 bases. CDR3 region: CASLSQADTEAFF. The CDR3 nucleotides read TGTGCCAGCTTGTCACAGGCGGACACTGAAGCTTTCTTT.